Each of the 14 T cell receptor beta chains below was sequenced from the same sample in a study of blood T cell repertoires in COVID-19. Sequencing used immunoSEQ multiplex PCR; TCRdb keeps in-frame clones, though not all of them. Here the sample spans around 99,000 clones, just under 90% being singletons. Input material: peripheral blood. The source of these receptors is a human donor in a cohort sampled during active COVID-19.

The count of this clone is one. The CDR3 spells CASSRTSGGYNEQFF. In DNA, the CDR3 is TGTGCCAGCAGCCGGACTAGCGGGGGGTACAATGAGCAGTTCTTC. The gene calls are TRBV7-6 and TRBJ2-1, with TRBD2 matching over 14 bases. This CDR3 is 15 amino acids long. Germline CDR1 SGHVS, CDR2 FNYEAQ. Trimming cost V 5 bases and J 4 bases; bases outside gene matches: 1.

The DNA for the CDR3 is TGTGCCAGCAGCTTAACAGGGGGGGTGGCCGAGACCCAGTACTTC. Residues: CASSLTGGVAETQYF. The chain recombines TRBV7-3 with TRBJ2-5; maybe TRBD2 (7 bases). Trimming took off 0 bases at V and 5 bases at J, with 13 bases between the two ends. Germline V lookup: CDR1 SGHTA, CDR2 FQGTGA. This CDR3 is 15 amino acids long. Filled out from reference TRBV7-3 and TRBJ2-5, the complete variable domain reads GAGVSQTPSNKVTEKGKYVELRCDPISGHTALYWYRQSLGQGPEFLIYFQGTGAADDSGLPNDRFFAVRPEGSVSTLKIQRTERGDSAVYLCASSLTGGVAETQYFGPGTRLLVL.

V usage is TRBV5-4 and J usage is TRBJ2-7; TRBD1 aligns across 7 bases. In germline, CDR1 is SGHNT, CDR2 YYREEE (reference sequence). The V gene end was trimmed by 1 base and the J gene end by 6 bases; junction bases not matched to a gene: 7. The CDR3 is made up of 14 amino acids. The CDR3 reads CASSLRQGRGEQYF. The CDR3 nucleotides read TGTGCCAGCAGCTTGCGACAGGGTAGGGGCGAGCAGTACTTC.

The table lists this clone with a count of one. V usage is TRBV15 and J usage is TRBJ2-7; the D gene is possibly TRBD1 (6 bases). CDR1 and CDR2 (germline): LNHNV, YYDKDF (reference sequence). The CDR3 covers 17 residues. Trimming took 3 bases from V and 0 from J, leaving 18 bases between them. CDR3 nucleotide sequence: TGTGCCACCAGCAGCGACAGGCTACTGATTGACTCCTACGAGCAGTACTTC. It codes for CATSSDRLLIDSYEQYF.

This chain uses TRBV19 with TRBJ1-1, with a tentative D call TRBD1 (6 bases). CDR1 LNHDA and CDR2 SQIVND come from the germline V gene (reference sequence). The CDR3 length is 17 residues. The V end lost 2 bases, the J end lost 2 bases, and 18 bases lay between the germline ends. This chain's CDR3 is CASSISWAGEINTEAFF. CDR3 sequence (DNA): TGTGCCAGTAGTATATCTTGGGCAGGGGAGATTAACACTGAAGCTTTCTTT.

The J gene is TRBJ2-6, the V gene TRBV4-3, with D possibly TRBD1 on 5 matching bases. The CDR3 length is 17 residues. Trimming pared 1 base from V and 1 base from J, leaving 11 bases between. Germline V gene data show CDR1 as LGHNA and CDR2 as YSLEER. The CDR3 is CASSQVHAGSGANVLTF. Here the CDR3 DNA reads TGCGCCAGCAGCCAAGTACACGCAGGGTCTGGGGCCAACGTCCTGACTTTC.

The chain links TRBV10-3 to TRBJ2-5, with 8 bases matching TRBD2. Germline-derived CDR1 and CDR2 are ENHRY and SYGVKD. CDR3 length: 13 amino acids. After removal of 8 bases from V and 3 bases from J, the junction contained 5 bases not matched to a gene. This CDR3 reads CAIQRGLEETQYF. In DNA, the CDR3 is TGTGCCATCCAGCGGGGGTTAGAAGAGACCCAGTACTTC.

The chain uses TRBV3-1 (or the pseudogene TRBV3-2) and TRBJ1-2; 12 bases map to TRBD1. Germline loops: CDR1 LGHDT, CDR2 YNNKEL (reference sequence). The CDR3 extends over 15 amino acids. The ends lost 3 bases at V and 8 bases at J; junction bases unmatched: 7. CDR3 in DNA: TGTGCCAGCAGCCATGAAGGGACAGGGGGCTTCGGCTACACCTTC. Translating gives CASSHEGTGGFGYTF.

This chain uses TRBV13 with TRBJ2-5, with a possible D match to TRBD1 (5 bases). Germline loops: CDR1 PRHDT, CDR2 FYEKMQ (reference sequence). This CDR3 region has 14 residues. The ends were cut back, 0 bases at V and 2 bases at J, with 7 bases in the middle. CDR3 protein: CASSLGRTQETQYF. CDR3 DNA: TGTGCCAGCAGCTTAGGACGGACACAAGAGACCCAGTACTTC.

The chain couples TRBV6-4 to TRBJ1-2; 10 nucleotides line up with TRBD1. CDR3 length: 16 residues. V dropped 0 bases and J dropped 7; count of bases not matched to a gene: 8. CDR1 is MRHNA and CDR2 is SNTAGT in the germline V gene. CDR3 protein: CASSDSSKTGGSGYTF. CDR3 sequence (DNA): TGTGCCAGCAGTGACTCCTCTAAGACAGGGGGCTCTGGCTACACCTTC.

This chain links TRBV6-2 or TRBV6-3 with TRBJ2-2; TRBD2 agrees at 11 bases. CDR1 MNHEY and CDR2 SVGEGT come from the germline V gene. V lost 6 bases and J lost 4; bases outside the gene matches: 13. The CDR3 runs 18 residues. CDR3 sequence: CASSLILTSGSITGELFF. The CDR3, as DNA: TGTGCCAGCAGCCTAATCCTCACTAGCGGGAGTATCACCGGGGAGCTGTTTTTT.

This clone was observed many times. The chain recombines TRBV5-1 with TRBJ1-1; no clear D. Per the germline V gene, CDR1 is SGHRS and CDR2 is YFSETQ. This CDR3 is 14 amino acids long. The germline V and J ends were trimmed by 0 bases and 0 bases, with 6 bases remaining between them. In DNA form, the CDR3 reads TGCGCCAGCAGCTTGGAACACCTGAACACTGAAGCTTTCTTT. It specifies CASSLEHLNTEAFF.

This clone has only one observation. This sequence joins TRBV10-3 and TRBJ2-2; possibly TRBD1 for D (5 bases). The CDR3 length is 11 residues. The germline V and J ends were trimmed by 10 bases and 6 bases, with 9 bases remaining between them. Per germline, CDR1 ENHRY and CDR2 SYGVKD. The CDR3 sequence: CATTGSGELFF. CDR3 bases: TGTGCCACAACAGGATCCGGGGAGCTGTTTTTT.

This chain joins TRBV19 and TRBJ1-1; D is possibly TRBD1 (5 bases). The length of the CDR3 is 16 residues. Germline values: CDR1 LNHDA, CDR2 SQIVND (reference sequence). V lost 8 bases to trimming and J lost 2 bases, with 21 bases between them. The CDR3: CASALGPARENTEAFF. As DNA, the CDR3 is TGTGCCAGTGCCCTGGGGCCCGCCAGGGAAAACACTGAAGCTTTCTTT.